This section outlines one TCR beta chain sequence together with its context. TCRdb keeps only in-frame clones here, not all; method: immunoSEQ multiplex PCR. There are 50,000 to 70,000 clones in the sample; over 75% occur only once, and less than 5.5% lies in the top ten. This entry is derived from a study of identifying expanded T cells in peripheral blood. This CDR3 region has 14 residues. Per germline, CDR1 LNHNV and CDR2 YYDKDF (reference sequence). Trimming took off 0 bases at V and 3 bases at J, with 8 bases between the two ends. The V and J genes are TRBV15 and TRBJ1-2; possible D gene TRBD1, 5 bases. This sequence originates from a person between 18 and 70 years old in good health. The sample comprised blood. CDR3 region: CATSRDGGDYGYTF. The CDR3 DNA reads TGTGCCACCAGCAGAGACGGGGGGGACTATGGCTACACCTTC.